These 25 T cell receptor beta chains were sequenced from one sample in a study of human T cells and chemical hapten exposure. Time point: patch test 3, about 24 weeks after DPC sensitization. Regarding treatment: therapeutic diphenylcyclopropenone sensitization with weekly scalp DPC. TCRdb ran MiXCR on the RACE reads and lists one entry per CDR3 protein. The repertoire holds about 76,000 distinct CDR3 sequences, around 13% seen once, with approximately 5% in the top ten. Sequenced material: whole blood, taken in connection with sensitization to the hapten diphenylcyclopropenone (DPC). The receptors originated from a woman between 45 and 60 years old with alopecia areata. Some clones in this sample may be carry-over from other donors' samples.

The CDR3 nucleotides are TGTGCCAGCAGTCCAACCGGGGTACAGCCCCAGCATTTT. Translation: CASSPTGVQPQHF. The chain links TRBV5-5 to TRBJ1-5; D uncertain. Trimming removed 5 bases at V and 7 bases at J, with 13 bases between. The germline gives CDR1 SGHKS, CDR2 YYEKEE (reference sequence). CDR3 length equals 13 residues.

This clonotype has a count of ten or more. J is TRBJ1-2 and V is TRBV29-1; D perhaps matches TRBD1 (6 bases). This CDR3 region has 13 residues. V was pared by 6 bases and J by 8 bases, with 19 bases between. CDR1 is SQVTM, CDR2 ANQGSEA, per germline. Written as DNA, the CDR3 is TGCAGCGTCTCGAGGAGGGGGGCTGGAGGCTACACCTTC. This codes for CSVSRRGAGGYTF.

This clonotype was observed at least ten times. The genes are TRBV18 and TRBJ2-5; perhaps TRBD2 as D (5 bases). The germline V gene encodes CDR1 KGHSH and CDR2 LQKENI. CDR3 length: 14 residues. V was clipped by 5 bases and J by 2 bases, with 12 bases between them. CDR3 loop: CASSTGMSQETQYF. CDR3 coding DNA: TGTGCCAGCTCAACGGGGATGTCGCAAGAGACCCAGTACTTC.

This chain joins TRBV11-1 and TRBJ2-7; D gene ambiguous. Germline V gene lookup returns CDR1 SGHAT and CDR2 FQDESV (reference sequence). The V and J ends lost 3 bases and 4 bases respectively, with 7 bases between them. The CDR3 totals 12 residues. CDR3 sequence (DNA): TGTGCCAGCAGCTTCTCAGAATACGAGCAGTACTTC. Protein sequence: CASSFSEYEQYF.

A few counts support this clonotype. V is TRBV7-6 and J is TRBJ2-2; TRBD1 agrees at 7 bases. CDR3 length: 17 residues. V lost 5 bases to trimming and J lost 0 bases; unmatched junction nucleotides: 9. Germline lookup yields CDR1 SGHVS and CDR2 FNYEAQ. The CDR3 DNA is TGTGCCAGCAGCCCGAGAGCCACAGGGGCGAACACCGGGGAGCTGTTTTTT. This encodes CASSPRATGANTGELFF.

This clonotype was seen many times. The chain recombines TRBV6-2 or TRBV6-3 with TRBJ1-5; a possible D gene is TRBD1 (5 bases). The CDR3 spans 16 residues. Between the trimmed V and J ends, which lost 0 bases and 2 bases, there was a span of 11 bases. Looked up from germline, CDR1 is MNHEY and CDR2 is SVGEGT. The CDR3 bases are TGTGCCAGCAGTTACTCGAGGCAGGGCCGCAATCAGCCCCAGCATTTT. Translating it yields CASSYSRQGRNQPQHF.

There are many counts of this clonotype. The CDR3 is CASNPSGVAGARETQYF. DNA for the CDR3: TGTGCCAGTAACCCCTCCGGGGTAGCGGGAGCGAGAGAGACCCAGTACTTC. The chain links TRBV19 to TRBJ2-5; 9 nucleotides align to TRBD2. CDR3 length equals 17 residues. The junction had 16 bases not matched to a gene; V was cut back by 7 bases and J by 4 bases. Germline values: CDR1 LNHDA, CDR2 SQIVND (reference sequence).

The table lists this clonotype with a few counts. The gene calls are TRBV7-6 and TRBJ2-7, with TRBD1 matching over 9 bases. V was pared by 6 bases and J by 6 bases, with 9 bases of the junction left unmatched. Germline assignment: CDR1 SGHVS and CDR2 FNYEAQ. CDR3 length: 14 residues. In DNA, the CDR3 is TGTGCCAGCAGATCAAGGGACAGGGAGGGCGAGCAGTACTTC. This sequence encodes CASRSRDREGEQYF.

This clonotype appeared many times. The genes are TRBV6-2 or TRBV6-3 and TRBJ2-7, with D possibly matching TRBD2 (6 bases). CDR1 is MNHEY and CDR2 is SVGEGT in the germline V gene. V lost 5 bases and J 2 bases, leaving 10 bases between the germline ends. This CDR3 comprises 13 residues. The CDR3 DNA reads as TGTGCCAGCAGTGATAGCGGAACCTACGAGCAGTACTTC. Translated: CASSDSGTYEQYF.

The gene calls are TRBV7-9 and TRBJ2-1, with 14 bases identical to TRBD2. The ends lost 1 base at V and 8 bases at J; junction bases unmatched: 4. The germline V gene encodes CDR1 SEHNR and CDR2 FQNEAQ (reference sequence). The CDR3 length is 16 residues. Here the CDR3 reads CASSLGGLAGAHEQFF. The DNA of the CDR3 is TGTGCCAGCAGCTTAGGGGGACTAGCGGGAGCTCATGAGCAGTTCTTC. The full variable domain, in which reference TRBV7-9 and TRBJ2-1 provide the parts outside the CDR3, is DTGVSQNPRHKITKRGQNVTFRCDPISEHNRLYWYRQTLGQGPEFLTYFQNEAQLEKSRLLSDRFSAERPKGSFSTLEIQRTEQGDSAMYLCASSLGGLAGAHEQFFGPGTRLTVL.

A few counts support this clonotype. The rearrangement joins TRBV11-2 to TRBJ2-7, with 10 positions matching TRBD1. Looked up from germline, CDR1 is SGHAT and CDR2 is FQNNGV. V lost 6 bases to trimming and J lost 5 bases; unmatched junction nucleotides: 7. CDR3 length: 14 residues. The CDR3 sequence is CASRRPGQGHEQYF. For the CDR3, the DNA is TGTGCCAGCAGAAGACCGGGACAGGGGCACGAGCAGTACTTC.

Remarks on this clonotype: A much larger clonotype is one base distant, so this may be a read error. The chain carries TRBV12-5 and TRBJ1-5; D not resolved. The CDR3 runs 11 residues. V was clipped by 5 bases and J by 12 bases, with 11 bases between them. Germline lookup yields CDR1 LGHNT and CDR2 FRNRAP. For the CDR3, the DNA is TGTGCTAGTGGTCCATTGACGCACCAGCATTTT. Translated: CASGPLTHQHF. Full variable domain (outside the CDR3, taken from reference TRBV12-5 and TRBJ1-5): DARVTQTPRHKVTEMGQEVTMRCQPILGHNTVFWYRQTMMQGLELLAYFRNRAPLDDSGMPKDRFSAEMPDATLATLKIQPSEPRDSAVYFCASGPLTHQHFGDGTRLSIL.

Ten or more counts support this clonotype. This rearrangement joins TRBV27 to TRBJ1-1; the match to TRBD1 covers 12 bases. Germline lookup yields CDR1 MNHEY and CDR2 SMNVEV (reference sequence). V lost 7 bases to trimming and J lost 4 bases; unmatched junction nucleotides: 7. CDR3 length equals 15 residues. In nucleotides, the CDR3 is TGTGCCAGCACCCACGGGACAGGGGGCTTCACTGAAGCTTTCTTT. Its protein is CASTHGTGGFTEAFF.

The rearrangement uses TRBV20-1 and TRBJ2-3; the match to TRBD2 covers 14 bases. This CDR3 is built from 16 residues. CDR1 and CDR2 (germline): DFQATT, SNEGSKA (reference sequence). V was clipped by 3 bases and J by 2 bases; unmatched bases: 4. The CDR3 here is CSARPGLAGVTDTQYF. The CDR3 DNA reads as TGCAGTGCTAGGCCGGGACTAGCGGGAGTCACAGATACGCAGTATTTT.

The table lists this clonotype with many counts. In DNA, the CDR3 is TGTGCCAGCAGCCACCAAGGCCCAGAGACCCAGTACTTC. It codes for CASSHQGPETQYF. The rearrangement links TRBV14 to TRBJ2-5; D gene ambiguous. Trimming shortened V by 3 bases and J by 4 bases, and 9 bases separated the two germline ends. This CDR3 has 13 amino acids. Germline CDR1 is SGHDN and CDR2 is FVKESK.

V usage is TRBV10-3 and J usage is TRBJ2-4, with D maybe TRBD1 (7 bases). The V gene's germline CDR1 is ENHRY and CDR2 SYGVKD. The V end lost 9 bases, the J end lost 5 bases, and 17 bases lay between the germline ends. CDR3 length: 14 residues. This CDR3 is CAISRGVDENIQYF. Here the CDR3 DNA reads TGTGCCATTTCCAGGGGGGTCGATGAAAACATTCAGTACTTC.

This clonotype was counted between two and nine times. The chain links TRBV29-1 to TRBJ2-7, with D hard to call. Trimming cost V 5 bases and J 2 bases, with 13 bases left between them. CDR1 and CDR2 from the germline V gene are SQVTM and ANQGSEA. The CDR3 consists of 13 residues. The DNA of the CDR3 is TGCAGCGTTACCCCCCTTGGGACCTACGAGCAGTACTTC. Amino acid sequence: CSVTPLGTYEQYF.

The table lists this clonotype with many counts. This chain joins TRBV3-1 and TRBJ1-1; D might be TRBD1 (5 bases). Germline assignment: CDR1 LGHDT and CDR2 YNNKEL (reference sequence). This CDR3 comprises 13 residues. Trimming took 4 bases from V and 4 from J, leaving 10 bases between them. The CDR3 spells CASSPRVFTEAFF. DNA of the CDR3: TGTGCCAGCAGCCCCAGGGTCTTCACTGAAGCTTTCTTT.

The chain carries TRBV7-9 and TRBJ2-1, with 8 bases fitting TRBD2. This CDR3 comprises 14 residues. Germline values: CDR1 SEHNR, CDR2 FQNEAQ (reference sequence). Unmatched junction bases numbered 0, after V lost 3 bases and J lost 2 bases. In DNA, the CDR3 is TGTGCCAGCAGCTTTAGCGGGGCCTACAATGAGCAGTTCTTC. This codes for CASSFSGAYNEQFF.

This clonotype was seen many times. V is TRBV29-1 and J is TRBJ1-1, with D unresolved. The ends were cut back, 1 base at V and 4 bases at J, with 7 bases in the middle. The CDR3 sequence is 12 residues long. Germline V gene data show CDR1 as SQVTM and CDR2 as ANQGSEA. CDR3 in DNA: TGCAGCGTTGAAGGGGTGATCACTGAAGCTTTCTTT. Translation: CSVEGVITEAFF.

This clonotype was seen ten or more times. The chain uses TRBV28 and TRBJ2-2; D remains unclear. This CDR3 comprises 17 residues. Germline V gene lookup returns CDR1 MDHEN and CDR2 SYDVKM. Trimming shortened V by 4 bases and J by 0 bases, and 15 bases separated the two germline ends. The CDR3: CASSSLGRLANTGELFF. CDR3 nucleotide sequence: TGTGCCAGCAGTTCCCTCGGACGCTTGGCGAACACCGGGGAGCTGTTTTTT.

V and J are TRBV19 and TRBJ1-2; 7 bases align to TRBD1. Per the germline V gene, CDR1 is LNHDA and CDR2 is SQIVND (reference sequence). There are 12 residues in the CDR3. J gave up 2 bases and V 8 bases, and 2 bases lay outside the gene matches. The CDR3 nucleotides are TGTGCCAGTTTACAGGGGAACTATGGCTACACCTTC. Protein: CASLQGNYGYTF.

This clonotype was seen at least ten times. The chain has TRBV7-9 and TRBJ2-7, with TRBD1 matching 9 bases. This CDR3 region has 14 residues. J gave up 2 bases and V 5 bases, and 4 bases lay outside the gene matches. The germline CDR1 and CDR2 sequences are SEHNR and FQNEAQ (reference sequence). CDR3 nucleotide sequence: TGTGCCAGCAGCCCCCGGGACAGGGCCTACGAGCAGTACTTC. Protein sequence: CASSPRDRAYEQYF.

This chain joins TRBV29-1 and TRBJ2-2, with a possible D match to TRBD2 (5 bases). Trimming left V 7 bases short and J 5 bases short, with 14 bases between. The CDR3 runs to 13 residues. Germline loops: CDR1 SQVTM, CDR2 ANQGSEA. The CDR3 is CSAGEGGTGELFF. DNA of the CDR3: TGCAGCGCTGGTGAGGGCGGGACCGGGGAGCTGTTTTTT.

This clonotype was seen many times. The CDR3 loop reads CASIRREAQETQYF. CDR3 DNA sequence: TGTGCCAGCATTAGAAGGGAGGCTCAAGAGACCCAGTACTTC. This chain links TRBV2 with TRBJ2-5; the D gene is possibly TRBD2 (6 bases). The CDR3 is 14 amino acids. V was pared by 7 bases and J by 2 bases, with 14 bases between. CDR1 is SNHLY, CDR2 FYNNEI, per germline.